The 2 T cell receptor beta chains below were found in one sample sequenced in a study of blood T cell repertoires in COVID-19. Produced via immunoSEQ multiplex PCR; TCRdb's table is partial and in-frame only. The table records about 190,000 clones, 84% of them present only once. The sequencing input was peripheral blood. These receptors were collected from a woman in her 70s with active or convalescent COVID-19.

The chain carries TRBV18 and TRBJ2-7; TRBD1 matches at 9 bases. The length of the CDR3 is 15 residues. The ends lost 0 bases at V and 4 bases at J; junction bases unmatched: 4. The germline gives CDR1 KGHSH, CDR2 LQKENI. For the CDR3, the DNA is TGTGCCAGCTCACCACCGGGACAGGGAACTTACGAGCAGTACTTC. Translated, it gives CASSPPGQGTYEQYF.

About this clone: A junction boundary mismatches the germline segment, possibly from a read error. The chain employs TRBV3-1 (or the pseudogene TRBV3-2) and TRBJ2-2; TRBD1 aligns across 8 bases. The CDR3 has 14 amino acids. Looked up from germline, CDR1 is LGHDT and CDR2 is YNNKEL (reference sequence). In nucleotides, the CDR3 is TGTGCCAGCCGCCAGGGGGCGGGCACCGGGGAGCTGTTTTTT. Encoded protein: CASRQGAGTGELFF.